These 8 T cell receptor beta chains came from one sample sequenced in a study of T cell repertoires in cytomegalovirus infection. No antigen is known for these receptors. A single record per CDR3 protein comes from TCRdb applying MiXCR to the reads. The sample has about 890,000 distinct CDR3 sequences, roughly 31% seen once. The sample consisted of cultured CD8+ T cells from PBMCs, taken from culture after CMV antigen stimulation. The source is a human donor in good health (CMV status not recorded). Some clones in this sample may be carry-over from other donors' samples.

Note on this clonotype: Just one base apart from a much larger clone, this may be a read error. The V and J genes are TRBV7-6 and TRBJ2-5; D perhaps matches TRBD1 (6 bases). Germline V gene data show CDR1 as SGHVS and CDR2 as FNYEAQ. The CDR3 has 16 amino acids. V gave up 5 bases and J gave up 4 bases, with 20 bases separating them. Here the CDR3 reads CASSTPRGTRGETQYF. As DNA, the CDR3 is TGTGCCAGCAGCACCCCCCGAGGGACAAGGGGAGAGACCCAGTACTTC. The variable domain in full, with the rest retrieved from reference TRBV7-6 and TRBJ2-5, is GAGVSQSPRYKVTKRGQDVALRCDPISGHVSLYWYRQALGQGPEFLTYFNYEAQQDKSGLPNDRFSAERPEGSISTLTIQRTEQRDSAMYRCASSTPRGTRGETQYFGPGTRLLVL.

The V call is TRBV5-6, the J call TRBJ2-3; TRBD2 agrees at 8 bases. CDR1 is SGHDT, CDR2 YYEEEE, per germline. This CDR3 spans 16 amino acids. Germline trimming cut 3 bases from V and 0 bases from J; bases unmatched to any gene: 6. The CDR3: CASSYGLAVSTDTQYF. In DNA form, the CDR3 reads TGTGCCAGCAGCTACGGACTAGCCGTTAGCACAGATACGCAGTATTTT.

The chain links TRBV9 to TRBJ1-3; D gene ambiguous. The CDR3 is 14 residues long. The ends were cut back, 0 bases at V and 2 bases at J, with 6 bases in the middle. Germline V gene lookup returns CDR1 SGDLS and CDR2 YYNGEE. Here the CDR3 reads CASSVVGAGNTIYF. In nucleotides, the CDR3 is TGTGCCAGCAGCGTAGTCGGGGCTGGAAACACCATATATTTT.

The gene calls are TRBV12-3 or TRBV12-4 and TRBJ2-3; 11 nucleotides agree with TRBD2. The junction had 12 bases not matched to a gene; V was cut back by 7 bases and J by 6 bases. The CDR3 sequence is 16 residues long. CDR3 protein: CASTSYLAGGPDTQYF. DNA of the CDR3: TGTGCCAGCACCTCATATCTAGCGGGGGGTCCCGATACGCAGTATTTT.

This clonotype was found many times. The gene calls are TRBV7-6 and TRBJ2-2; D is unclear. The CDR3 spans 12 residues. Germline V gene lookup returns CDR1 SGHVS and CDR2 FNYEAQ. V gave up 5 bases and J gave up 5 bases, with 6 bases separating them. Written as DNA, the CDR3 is TGTGCCAGCAGCCTAAAAACCGGGGAGCTGTTTTTT. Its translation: CASSLKTGELFF.

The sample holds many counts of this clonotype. The CDR3 loop reads CASSLRGGTSTDTQYF. In DNA form, the CDR3 reads TGCGCCAGCAGCCTGCGCGGGGGTACTAGCACAGATACGCAGTATTTT. The chain couples TRBV4-1 to TRBJ2-3; TRBD2 agrees at 7 bases. CDR3 size: 16 residues. CDR1 is MGHRA and CDR2 is YSYEKL in the germline V gene. V shed 4 bases, J shed 0 bases, and the junction held 7 bases outside the gene matches.

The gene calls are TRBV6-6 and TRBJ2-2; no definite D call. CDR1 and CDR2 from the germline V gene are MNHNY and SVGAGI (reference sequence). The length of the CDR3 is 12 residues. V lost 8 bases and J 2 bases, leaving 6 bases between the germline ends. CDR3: CASCKNTGELFF. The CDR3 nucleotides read TGTGCCAGCTGTAAAAACACCGGGGAGCTGTTTTTT.

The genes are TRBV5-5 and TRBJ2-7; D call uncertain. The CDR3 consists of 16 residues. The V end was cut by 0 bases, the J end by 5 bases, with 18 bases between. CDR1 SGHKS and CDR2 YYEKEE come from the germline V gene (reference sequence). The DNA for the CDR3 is TGTGCCAGCAGCTTGGCTTTACAGTCCCCTCCTAACGAGCAGTACTTC. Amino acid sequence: CASSLALQSPPNEQYF.